These 16 T cell receptor beta chains came from one sample sequenced in a study of shared clonotypes between healthy human individuals. TCRdb's copy holds only in-frame clones and misses some; the assay was immunoSEQ multiplex PCR. The table records about 710,000 clones, over 60% of them present only once. The sequencing sample was made of memory CD4+ T cells sorted from blood. Indicated subset: CD45RA-negative fraction. The receptor set was obtained from a woman aged 25-40 years in good health.

This clone was counted once. The genes are TRBV4-2 and TRBJ2-7; 7 bases are a match to TRBD2. The CDR3 sequence is 16 residues long. Germline CDR1 reads LGHNA; CDR2 reads YNFKEQ. J lost 2 bases, V lost 1 base, and 8 bases had no gene match. Here the CDR3 reads CASSQGWASGPYEQYF. For the CDR3, the DNA is TGTGCCAGCAGCCAAGGATGGGCTAGCGGTCCCTACGAGCAGTACTTC.

This chain links TRBV28 with TRBJ1-1; D not resolved. This CDR3 has 14 residues. The V end lost 5 bases, the J end lost 1 base, and 11 bases lay between the germline ends. Germline V gene sequence: CDR1 MDHEN, CDR2 SYDVKM. The CDR3 here is CASSNEAGNTEAFF. DNA for the CDR3: TGTGCCAGCAGTAACGAAGCGGGGAACACTGAAGCTTTCTTT.

J is TRBJ1-1 and V is TRBV6-6; D is undetermined. The CDR3 extends over 12 amino acids. The V end was cut by 8 bases, the J end by 3 bases, with 10 bases between. Germline-derived CDR1 and CDR2 are MNHNY and SVGAGI (reference sequence). The CDR3 DNA sequence: TGTGCCAGCCGGGATCCGGACACTGAAGCTTTCTTT. Translation: CASRDPDTEAFF.

V usage is TRBV7-7 and J usage is TRBJ2-5; 7 nucleotides line up with TRBD1. The CDR3 has 14 amino acids. J lost 2 bases, V lost 6 bases, and 6 bases had no gene match. The germline V gene has CDR1 SSHAT and CDR2 FNYEAQ (reference sequence). The CDR3 DNA follows: TGTGCCAGCAGGCACGGGACAGTTCAAGAGACCCAGTACTTC. Protein sequence: CASRHGTVQETQYF.

This clone was recorded only once. This rearrangement joins TRBV21-1 to TRBJ1-5. TRBV21-1 represents a pseudogene. The CDR3 totals 16 residues. As DNA, the CDR3 is TGTGCCAGCAGCACGCTGAGGGGATATAGCAATCAGCCCCAGCATTTT. Amino acids: CASSTLRGYSNQPQHF.

CDR3 coding DNA: TGTGCCAGCAGCTTAGTGTTGGCTAGCACCGAGCAGTACTTC. Translation: CASSLVLASTEQYF. The chain joins TRBV5-4 to TRBJ2-7, with a possible D match to TRBD2 (5 bases). Trimming cost V 2 bases and J 6 bases, with 15 bases left between them. The CDR3 has 14 amino acids. The germline gives CDR1 SGHNT, CDR2 YYREEE (reference sequence).

This rearrangement joins TRBV4-2 to TRBJ1-5; weak D call: TRBD1 (5 bases). The CDR3 totals 14 residues. Trimming removed 0 bases from V and 9 bases from J, with 12 bases in between. Per germline, CDR1 LGHNA and CDR2 YNFKEQ. This CDR3 reads CASSQDFGARPQHF. The CDR3 DNA reads TGTGCCAGCAGCCAAGATTTCGGGGCGCGGCCCCAGCATTTT.

J is TRBJ2-1 and V is TRBV5-6; 10 nucleotides align to TRBD2. CDR1 is SGHDT and CDR2 is YYEEEE in the germline V gene. J gave up 6 bases and V 4 bases, and 7 bases lay outside the gene matches. The CDR3 length is 15 residues. CDR3 sequence reads: CASSHGLAVGNEQFF. The CDR3 nucleotides read TGTGCCAGCAGCCACGGACTAGCGGTCGGCAATGAGCAGTTCTTC.

This chain links TRBV28 with TRBJ2-1; D unresolved. Germline V lookup: CDR1 MDHEN, CDR2 SYDVKM. The V gene lost 6 bases and the J gene lost 5 bases, with 5 bases spanning the gap. The CDR3 loop spans 11 amino acids. The CDR3, as DNA: TGTGCCAGCAGGAAAAACAATGAGCAGTTCTTC. It yields the protein CASRKNNEQFF.

The rearrangement uses TRBV28 and TRBJ1-1, with TRBD1 as a possible D gene (5 bases). Trimming left V 6 bases short and J 4 bases short, with 18 bases between. The germline CDR1 and CDR2 sequences are MDHEN and SYDVKM. This CDR3 is 15 amino acids long. The CDR3 DNA is TGTGCCAGCAGCCCAATATATCCGGGGGGCACTGAAGCTTTCTTT. This codes for CASSPIYPGGTEAFF.

Worth noting for this clone: The sample holds other DNA sequences that translate to the same CDR3. The chain links TRBV7-2 to TRBJ2-4, with unresolved D. Trimming took off 5 bases at V and 6 bases at J, with 5 bases between the two ends. The germline V gene has CDR1 SGHTA and CDR2 FQGNSA. The CDR3 consists of 11 residues. The CDR3 loop is CASSPRNIQYF. Here the CDR3 DNA reads TGTGCCAGCAGCCCGCGAAACATTCAGTACTTC.

V and J are TRBV6-1 and TRBJ1-2; weak D call: TRBD1 (5 bases). Germline CDR1 is MNHNS and CDR2 is SASEGT. Between the trimmed V and J ends, which lost 5 bases and 3 bases, there was a span of 16 bases. This CDR3 has 15 amino acids. CDR3 region: CASSKDSTYHYGYTF. As DNA, the CDR3 is TGTGCCAGCAGTAAAGACAGCACCTACCACTATGGCTACACCTTC.

This clone came up a few times. The chain is built from TRBV10-2 and TRBJ1-2, with D possibly TRBD1 on 5 matching bases. Germline V gene data show CDR1 as WSHSY and CDR2 as SAAADI. V was clipped by 6 bases and J by 4 bases, with 12 bases between them. The CDR3 has 13 amino acids. The CDR3 is CASRGQLIYGYTF. The CDR3 region has the DNA TGCGCCAGCAGGGGGCAGCTGATCTATGGCTACACCTTC.

The genes are TRBV27 and TRBJ1-1; 7 positions match TRBD1. Germline CDR1 MNHEY, CDR2 SMNVEV (reference sequence). CDR3 length equals 12 residues. V trimming: 9 bases; J trimming: 8 bases; junction bases outside the gene matches: 9. The CDR3 coding sequence is TGTGCCAGTGGACTCACACAGGGGGAAGCTTTCTTT. This sequence encodes CASGLTQGEAFF.

The chain is built from TRBV2 and TRBJ1-4; D unclear. The CDR3 consists of 15 residues. Germline CDR1 and CDR2: SNHLY and FYNNEI. Trimming removed 3 bases from V and 7 bases from J, with 15 bases in between. CDR3 in amino acids: CASSDIGLQREKLFF. DNA of the CDR3: TGTGCCAGCAGTGATATTGGGTTGCAACGTGAAAAACTGTTTTTT.

This clone was detected a few times. Other DNA sequences in the same sample also yield this CDR3. The CDR3 region is CASSVDTRNTEAFF. Here the CDR3 DNA reads TGTGCCAGCAGCGTAGATACAAGGAACACTGAAGCTTTCTTT. This sequence joins TRBV9 and TRBJ1-1; D call uncertain. CDR1 is SGDLS, CDR2 YYNGEE, per germline. V lost 0 bases and J 1 base, leaving 7 bases between the germline ends. This CDR3 is 14 amino acids long.